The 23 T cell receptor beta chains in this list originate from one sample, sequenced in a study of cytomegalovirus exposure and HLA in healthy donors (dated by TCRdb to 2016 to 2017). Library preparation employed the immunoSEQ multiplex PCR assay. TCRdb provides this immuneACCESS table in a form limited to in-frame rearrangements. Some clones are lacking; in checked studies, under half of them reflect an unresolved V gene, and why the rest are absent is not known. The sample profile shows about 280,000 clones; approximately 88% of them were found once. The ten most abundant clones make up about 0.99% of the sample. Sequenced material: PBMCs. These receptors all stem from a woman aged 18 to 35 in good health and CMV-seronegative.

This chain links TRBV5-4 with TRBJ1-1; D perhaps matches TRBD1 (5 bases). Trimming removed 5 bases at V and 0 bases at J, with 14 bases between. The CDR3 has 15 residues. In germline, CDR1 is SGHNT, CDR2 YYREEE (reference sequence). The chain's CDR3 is CASRGGANMNTEAFF. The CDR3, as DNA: TGTGCCAGCAGGGGTGGGGCAAACATGAACACTGAAGCTTTCTTT.

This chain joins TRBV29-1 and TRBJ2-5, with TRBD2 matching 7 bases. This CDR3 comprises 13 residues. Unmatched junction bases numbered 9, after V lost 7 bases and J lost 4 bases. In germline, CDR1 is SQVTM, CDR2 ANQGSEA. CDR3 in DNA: TGCAGCGCCGAACTTGGGGGGGGAGAGACCCAGTACTTC. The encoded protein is CSAELGGGETQYF.

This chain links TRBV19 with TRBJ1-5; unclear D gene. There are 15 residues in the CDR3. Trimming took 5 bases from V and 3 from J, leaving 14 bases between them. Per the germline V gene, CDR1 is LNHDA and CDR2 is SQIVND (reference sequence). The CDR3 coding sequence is TGTGCCAGTAGTTTCGTGCCTCAGTCCAATCAGCCCCAGCATTTT. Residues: CASSFVPQSNQPQHF.

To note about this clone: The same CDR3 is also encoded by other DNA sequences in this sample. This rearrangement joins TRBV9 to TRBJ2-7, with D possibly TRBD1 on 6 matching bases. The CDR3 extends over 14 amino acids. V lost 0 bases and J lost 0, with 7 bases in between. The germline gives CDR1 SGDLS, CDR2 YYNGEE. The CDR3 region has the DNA TGTGCCAGCAGCGTAGGGGGGCCCTCCTACGAGCAGTACTTC. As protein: CASSVGGPSYEQYF. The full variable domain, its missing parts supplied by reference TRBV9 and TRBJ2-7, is DSGVTQTPKHLITATGQRVTLRCSPRSGDLSVYWYQQSLDQGLQFLIQYYNGEERAKGNILERFSAQQFPDLHSELNLSSLELGDSALYFCASSVGGPSYEQYFGPGTRLTVT.

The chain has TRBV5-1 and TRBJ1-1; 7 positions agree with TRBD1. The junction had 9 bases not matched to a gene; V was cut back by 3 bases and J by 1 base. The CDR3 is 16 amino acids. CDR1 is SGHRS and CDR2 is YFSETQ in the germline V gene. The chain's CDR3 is CASSSRLQGQNTEAFF. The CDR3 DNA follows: TGCGCCAGCAGCTCCCGTCTACAGGGGCAGAACACTGAAGCTTTCTTT.

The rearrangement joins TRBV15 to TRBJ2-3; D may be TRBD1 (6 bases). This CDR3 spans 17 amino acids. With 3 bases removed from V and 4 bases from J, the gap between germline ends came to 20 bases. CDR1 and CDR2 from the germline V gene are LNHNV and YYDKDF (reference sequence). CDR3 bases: TGTGCCACCAGCAGGGCTTCTAGGGGGAGTGGCCCAGATACGCAGTATTTT. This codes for CATSRASRGSGPDTQYF. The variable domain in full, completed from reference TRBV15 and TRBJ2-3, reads DAMVIQNPRYQVTQFGKPVTLSCSQTLNHNVMYWYQQKSSQAPKLLFHYYDKDFNNEADTPDNFQSRRPNTSFCFLDIRSPGLGDTAMYLCATSRASRGSGPDTQYFGPGTRLTVL.

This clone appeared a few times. The CDR3 DNA is TGCGCCAGCAGCGGGGGACAGATGAGCTCCTACGAGCAGTACTTC. Amino acids: CASSGGQMSSYEQYF. V usage is TRBV5-1 and J usage is TRBJ2-7; 7 bases align to TRBD1. The germline gives CDR1 SGHRS, CDR2 YFSETQ. CDR3 length equals 15 residues. V was clipped by 4 bases and J by 0 bases; unmatched bases: 7.

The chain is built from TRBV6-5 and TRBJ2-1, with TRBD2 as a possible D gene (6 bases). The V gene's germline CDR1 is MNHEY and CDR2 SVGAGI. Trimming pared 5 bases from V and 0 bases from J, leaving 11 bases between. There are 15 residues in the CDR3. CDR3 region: CASSAIAVSYNEQFF. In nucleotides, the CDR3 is TGTGCCAGCAGTGCAATAGCGGTCTCCTACAATGAGCAGTTCTTC.

As DNA, the CDR3 is TGTGCCAGCAGTTACCAAGGGAGGGCCCTCCTGGGTGGCTACACCTTC. Its translation is CASSYQGRALLGGYTF. V usage is TRBV6-5 and J usage is TRBJ1-2; D not certain. V was cut by 2 bases and J by 7 bases, with 20 bases left in between. The CDR3 consists of 16 residues. Looked up from germline, CDR1 is MNHEY and CDR2 is SVGAGI.

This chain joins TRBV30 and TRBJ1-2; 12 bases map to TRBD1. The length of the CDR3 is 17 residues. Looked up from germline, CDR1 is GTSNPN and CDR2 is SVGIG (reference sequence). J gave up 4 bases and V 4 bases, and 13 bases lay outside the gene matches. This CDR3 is CAWTVPGQGAAGYGYTF. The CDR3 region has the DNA TGTGCCTGGACCGTCCCGGGACAGGGGGCAGCGGGCTATGGCTACACCTTC. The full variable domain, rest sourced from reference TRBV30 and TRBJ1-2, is SQTIHQWPATLVQPVGSPLSLECTVEGTSNPNLYWYRQAAGRGLQLLFYSVGIGQISSEVPQNLSASRPQDRQFILSSKKLLLSDSGFYLCAWTVPGQGAAGYGYTFGSGTRLTVV.

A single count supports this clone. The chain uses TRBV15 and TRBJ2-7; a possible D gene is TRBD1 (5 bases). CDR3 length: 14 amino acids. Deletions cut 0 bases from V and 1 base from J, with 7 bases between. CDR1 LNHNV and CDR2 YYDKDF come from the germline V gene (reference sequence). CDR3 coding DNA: TGTGCCACCAGCAGAGACCAGGGTTCCTACGAGCAGTACTTC. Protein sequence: CATSRDQGSYEQYF.

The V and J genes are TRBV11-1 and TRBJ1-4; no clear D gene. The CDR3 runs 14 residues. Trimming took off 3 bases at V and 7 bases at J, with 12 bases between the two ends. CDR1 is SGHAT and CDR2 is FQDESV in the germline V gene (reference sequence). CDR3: CASSFGEVGEKLFF. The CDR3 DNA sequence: TGTGCCAGCAGCTTTGGGGAGGTCGGTGAAAAACTGTTTTTT.

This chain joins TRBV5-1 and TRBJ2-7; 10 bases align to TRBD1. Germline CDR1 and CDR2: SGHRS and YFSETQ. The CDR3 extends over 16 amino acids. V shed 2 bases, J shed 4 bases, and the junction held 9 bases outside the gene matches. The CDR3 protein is CASSFHRDRGTYEQYF. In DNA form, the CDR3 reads TGCGCCAGCAGCTTCCACCGGGACAGGGGAACTTACGAGCAGTACTTC. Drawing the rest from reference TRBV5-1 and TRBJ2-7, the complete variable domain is KAGVTQTPRYLIKTRGQQVTLSCSPISGHRSVSWYQQTPGQGLQFLFEYFSETQRNKGNFPGRFSGRQFSNSRSEMNVSTLELGDSALYLCASSFHRDRGTYEQYFGPGTRLTVT.

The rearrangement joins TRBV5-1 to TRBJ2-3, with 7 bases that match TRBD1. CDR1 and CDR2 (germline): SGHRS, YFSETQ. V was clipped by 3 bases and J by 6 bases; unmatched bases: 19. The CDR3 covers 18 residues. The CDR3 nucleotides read TGCGCCAGCAGCTCGGATGGGACAGTAAAGAGTGCGGGTGATACGCAGTATTTT. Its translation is CASSSDGTVKSAGDTQYF.

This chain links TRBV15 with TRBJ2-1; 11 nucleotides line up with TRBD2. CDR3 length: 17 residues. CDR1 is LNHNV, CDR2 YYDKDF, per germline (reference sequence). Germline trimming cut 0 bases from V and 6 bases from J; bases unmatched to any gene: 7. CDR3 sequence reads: CATSRDVAGGVGNEQFF. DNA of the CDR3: TGTGCCACCAGCAGAGACGTAGCGGGAGGGGTGGGCAATGAGCAGTTCTTC. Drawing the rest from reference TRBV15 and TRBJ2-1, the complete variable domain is DAMVIQNPRYQVTQFGKPVTLSCSQTLNHNVMYWYQQKSSQAPKLLFHYYDKDFNNEADTPDNFQSRRPNTSFCFLDIRSPGLGDTAMYLCATSRDVAGGVGNEQFFGPGTRLTVL.

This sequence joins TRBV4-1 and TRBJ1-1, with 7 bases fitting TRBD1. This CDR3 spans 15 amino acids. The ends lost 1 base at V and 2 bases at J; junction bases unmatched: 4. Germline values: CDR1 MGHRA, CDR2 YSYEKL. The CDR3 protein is CASSQATGANTEAFF. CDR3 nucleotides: TGCGCCAGCAGCCAAGCTACAGGGGCCAACACTGAAGCTTTCTTT.

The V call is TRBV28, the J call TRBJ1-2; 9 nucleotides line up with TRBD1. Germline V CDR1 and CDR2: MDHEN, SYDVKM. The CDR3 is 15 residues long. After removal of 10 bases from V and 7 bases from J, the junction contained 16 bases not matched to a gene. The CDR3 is CATTGQGLTIGGYTF. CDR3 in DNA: TGTGCCACCACAGGACAGGGGTTAACAATAGGTGGCTACACCTTC.

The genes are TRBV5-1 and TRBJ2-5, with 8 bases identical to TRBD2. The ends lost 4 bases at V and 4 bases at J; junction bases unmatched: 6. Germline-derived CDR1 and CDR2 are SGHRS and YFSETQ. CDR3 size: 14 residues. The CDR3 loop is CASSGGLGPETQYF. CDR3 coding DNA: TGCGCCAGCAGCGGGGGACTAGGACCAGAGACCCAGTACTTC.

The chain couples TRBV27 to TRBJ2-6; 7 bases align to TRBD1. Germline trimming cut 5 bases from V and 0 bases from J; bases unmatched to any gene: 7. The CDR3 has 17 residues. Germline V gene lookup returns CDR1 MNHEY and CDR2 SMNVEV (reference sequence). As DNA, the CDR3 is TGTGCCAGCAGTCGGGACAGAGCCATCTCTGGGGCCAACGTCCTGACTTTC. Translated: CASSRDRAISGANVLTF.

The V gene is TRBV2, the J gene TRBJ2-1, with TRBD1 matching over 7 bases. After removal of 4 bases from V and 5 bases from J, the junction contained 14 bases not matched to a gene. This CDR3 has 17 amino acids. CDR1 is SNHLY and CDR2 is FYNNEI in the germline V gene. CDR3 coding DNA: TGTGCCAGCAGTGTAGGTTTGGGCAGGGGGACCGACAATGAGCAGTTCTTC. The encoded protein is CASSVGLGRGTDNEQFF.

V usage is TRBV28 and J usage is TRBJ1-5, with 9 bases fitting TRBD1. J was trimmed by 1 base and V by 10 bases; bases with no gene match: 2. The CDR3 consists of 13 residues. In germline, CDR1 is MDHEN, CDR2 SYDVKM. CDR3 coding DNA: TGTGCCACCGACAGGGGGAGCAATCAGCCCCAGCATTTT. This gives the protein CATDRGSNQPQHF.

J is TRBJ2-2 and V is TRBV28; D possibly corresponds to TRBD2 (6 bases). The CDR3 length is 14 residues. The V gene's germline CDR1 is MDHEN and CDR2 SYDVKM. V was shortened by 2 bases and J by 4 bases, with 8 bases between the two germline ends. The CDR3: CASSLHSGTGELFF. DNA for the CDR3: TGTGCCAGCAGTTTACATAGCGGCACCGGGGAGCTGTTTTTT.

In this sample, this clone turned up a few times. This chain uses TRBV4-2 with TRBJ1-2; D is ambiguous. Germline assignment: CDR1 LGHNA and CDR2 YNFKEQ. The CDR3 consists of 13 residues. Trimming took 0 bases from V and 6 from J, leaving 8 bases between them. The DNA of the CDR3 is TGTGCCAGCAGCCAAGAGCCAGCGGATGGCTACACCTTC. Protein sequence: CASSQEPADGYTF.